The 30 T cell receptor beta chains in this list originate from one sample, sequenced in a study of CD8+ T cells in alopecia areata (dated by TCRdb to the late 2010s). Pooled mouse cutaneous lymph node cells were stained for CD4, CD8alpha, NKG2D, NKG2ACE and other markers, then sorted on a BD Influx. The protocol used for the library was the immunoSEQ multiplex PCR assay. RNA was extracted from all samples and reverse transcribed into cDNA as template for TCR sequencing. TCRdb re-hosts the immuneACCESS table, in-frame sequences only. Its copies lack some clones; in the studies checked, an unresolved V gene accounts for under half of them, and the cause for the rest is not known. This sample has around 300,000 clones in the table, none counted a single time. The ten most abundant clones make up 0.9% to 1.5% of the sample. Sequences were obtained from CD4+ T cells sorted from a lymph node. The receptors stem from a C3H/HeJ mouse with alopecia areata. Mice from this strain have the MHC haplotype H2-k.

Worth noting for this clone: Gene names refer to mouse genes. The missing CDR3 end, 3 residues past where the read stops, is filled in from the germline J gene. The gene calls are TRBV13-1 and TRBJ1-6; 7 bases are shared with TRBD1. TRBJ1-6 is treated as an ORF (open reading frame) with a function not yet certain. The CDR3 spans 16 residues. V lost 0 bases to trimming and J lost 5 bases; unmatched junction nucleotides: 5. The germline V gene encodes CDR1 NSHNY and CDR2 SYGAGN. The CDR3 loop is CASSDAGTENNSPLYF. The CDR3 bases that were read are TGTGCCAGCAGTGATGCGGGGACAGAAAATAATTCGCCC.

This clone has at least ten counts. Germline and genes here are mouse. The CDR3 goes on 3 residues after the read ends, and that part is filled in from the germline J gene. The chain has TRBV5 and TRBJ1-6, with 7 bases identical to TRBD1. TRBJ1-6 has ORF status, its function being uncertain. Germline V CDR1 and CDR2: LGHNA, YNLKQL (reference sequence). The CDR3 covers 15 residues. V dropped 4 bases and J dropped 0; count of bases not matched to a gene: 0. The CDR3 loop is CASSRDSSYNSPLYF. The DNA read from the CDR3 is TGTGCCAGCAGCCGGGACAGTTCCTATAATTCGCCC.

This clone was observed a few times. Germline and genes: mouse. The DNA ends 4 residues before the CDR3 does, and the rest of the CDR3 is filled in from the germline J gene. The gene calls are TRBV19 and TRBJ2-2; a possible D gene is TRBD1 (6 bases). Germline loops: CDR1 FNHDT, CDR2 SITEND (reference sequence). The CDR3 is made up of 15 amino acids. The V and J ends lost 3 bases and 4 bases respectively, with 13 bases between them. The part of the CDR3 DNA that was read is TGTGCCAGCAGTACCCCAGGGGCGGGCACCGGG. It translates to CASSTPGAGTG. The full-length CDR3 reads as CASSTPGAGTGQLYF.

The table lists this clone with a few counts. Gene and germline names: mouse. With the read ending 4 residues before the CDR3 end, the germline J gene is used to fill in that end. The chain is built from TRBV1 and TRBJ2-5; D ambiguous. Germline values: CDR1 NSQYPW, CDR2 LRSPGD (reference sequence). The CDR3 has 11 residues. The CDR3 region is CTCSAIDTQYF. Incomplete CDR3 DNA: TGCACCTGCAGTGCCATCGAC.

This clone came up a few times. Gene names and germline match the mouse. The read comes to an end 4 residues before the CDR3 does, leaving the germline J gene to fill in the end. The rearrangement links TRBV29 to TRBJ2-5; D possibly corresponds to TRBD1 (5 bases). The CDR3 runs to 11 residues. Germline V CDR1 and CDR2: MSHET, SYDVDS. The sequenced part of the CDR3 DNA is TGTGCTAGCAGGCAGGGAGAC. Translation: CASRQGD. The full CDR3 sequence reads CASRQGDTQYF. The full variable domain, completed using reference TRBV29 and TRBJ2-5, is DMKVTQMPRYLIKRMGENVLLECGQDMSHETMYWYRQDPGLGLQLIYISYDVDSNSEGDIPKGYRVSRKKREHFSLILDSAKTNQTSVYFCASRQGDTQYFGPGTRLLVL.

To note about this clone: Gene names and germline match the mouse. The read is 4 residues too short to cover the CDR3 end, so that end is filled in from the germline J gene. The sample holds other DNA sequences that translate to the same CDR3. The chain joins TRBV1 to TRBJ2-1; the D gene is possibly TRBD1 (6 bases). This CDR3 spans 14 amino acids. Germline CDR1 and CDR2: NSQYPW and LRSPGD (reference sequence). V lost 4 bases and J lost 4, with 11 bases in between. CDR3 bases read: TGCACCTGCAGTGGAACAGGGAGGTATGCT. It is translated as CTCSGTGRYA. The full CDR3 protein reads CTCSGTGRYAEQFF.

Details on this clone: Gene names denote mouse genes. The read is 4 residues too short to cover the CDR3 end, so that end is filled in from the germline J gene. The rearrangement joins TRBV1 to TRBJ2-1; 7 bases map to TRBD2. There are 15 residues in the CDR3. Germline CDR1 reads NSQYPW; CDR2 reads LRSPGD (reference sequence). With V trimmed by 2 bases and J by 0 bases, 1 base remained unmatched. The sequenced part of the CDR3 DNA is TGCACCTGCAGTGCAACTGGGGCTAACTATGCT. Residues: CTCSATGANYA. The whole CDR3 protein is CTCSATGANYAEQFF.

This clone was detected a few times. Genes and germline are mouse. The sequence runs out 4 residues before the end of the CDR3; the remainder is reconstructed from the germline J gene. The chain uses TRBV13-3 and TRBJ1-1; TRBD1 agrees at 7 bases. The CDR3 covers 14 residues. In germline, CDR1 is NNHDY, CDR2 SYVADS. The J segment lost 3 bases and the V segment lost 2 bases, leaving 4 bases of the junction unmatched. CDR3 in amino acids: CASSEGDRDTEVFF. Incomplete CDR3 DNA: TGTGCCAGCAGTGAGGGGGACAGAGACACA.

Only a few counts were recorded for this clone. Gene names denote mouse genes. The CDR3 end is not reached by the read, which stops 4 residues before it; the germline J gene fills it in. The chain links TRBV29 to TRBJ2-7; no clear D gene. V was shortened by 6 bases and J by 3 bases, with 9 bases between the two germline ends. CDR1 is MSHET and CDR2 is SYDVDS in the germline V gene. The CDR3 contains 12 residues. CDR3 loop: CASSPEGYEQYF. The sequenced CDR3 bases are TGTGCTAGCAGCCCCGAGGGCTAT.

This clone appeared a few times. Gene names are the mouse ones. The read finishes 4 residues shy of the CDR3 end, and the germline J gene is used to complete it. The chain combines TRBV13-2 with TRBJ2-5, with a tentative D call TRBD1 (5 bases). The CDR3 sequence is 14 residues long. Germline CDR1 NNHNN, CDR2 SYGAGS (reference sequence). Here the CDR3 reads CASGPSGQKDTQYF. The covered CDR3 bases are TGTGCCAGCGGGCCGTCCGGACAAAAAGAC.

A remark on this clone: The genes and germline here are from mouse. The CDR3 DNA, read in part, is TGTGCCTGGAGTCAACTGGGGGTTAACTATGCT. Amino acid sequence: CAWSQLGVNYA. The entire CDR3 sequence reads CAWSQLGVNYAEQFF. The chain links TRBV31 to TRBJ2-1; TRBD2 matches 8 bases. The missing CDR3 end, 4 residues past where the read stops, is filled in from the germline J gene. The CDR3 is made up of 15 amino acids. V was pared by 1 base and J by 0 bases, with 2 bases of the junction left unmatched. CDR1 GKSSPN and CDR2 SITVG come from the germline V gene.

This clone was counted a few times. The listed genes are named as in mouse. Read sequence stops 4 residues before the CDR3 end, and the germline J gene provides the missing end. At the DNA level, this CDR3 is encoded by other sequences in the same sample as well. This chain links TRBV14 with TRBJ2-2; 10 positions match TRBD1. This CDR3 has 15 residues. Per the germline V gene, CDR1 is SGHDT and CDR2 is FRDEAV. J was trimmed by 2 bases and V by 4 bases; bases with no gene match: 2. CDR3 amino acids: CASSRTGGNTGQLYF. Incomplete CDR3 DNA: TGTGCCAGCAGTCGGACAGGGGGGAACACCGGG.

The table lists this clone with many counts. The gene names given are mouse names. The CDR3 end lies 4 residues beyond the end of the read and is filled in from the germline J gene. The V and J genes are TRBV19 and TRBJ2-1; 9 nucleotides align to TRBD1. Trimming took 3 bases from V and 5 from J; bases not matched to a gene: 6. The CDR3 is made up of 15 amino acids. CDR1 is FNHDT, CDR2 SITEND, per germline (reference sequence). The sequenced part of the CDR3 DNA is TGTGCCAGCAGTAGTCCCGGGACAGGGCATGCT. Its translation: CASSSPGTGHA. The entire CDR3 is CASSSPGTGHAEQFF.

In regard to this clone: Genes and germline come from the mouse. With the read ending 4 residues before the CDR3 end, the germline J gene is used to fill in that end. V gene TRBV13-3 combines with J gene TRBJ2-2; D is ambiguous. There are 14 residues in the CDR3. Deletions cut 0 bases from V and 4 bases from J, with 7 bases between. Germline V gene lookup returns CDR1 NNHDY and CDR2 SYVADS. The CDR3 loop is CASSDGKGTGQLYF. CDR3 DNA (partial): TGTGCCAGCAGTGATGGGAAGGGCACCGGG. The entire variable domain, with the rest obtained from reference TRBV13-3 and TRBJ2-2, is as follows: EAAVTQSPRSKVAVTGGKVTLSCHQTNNHDYMYWYRQDTGHGLRLIHYSYVADSTEKGDIPDGYKASRPSQENFSLILELASLSQTAVYFCASSDGKGTGQLYFGEGSKLTVL.

This clone has a handful of counts. Genes here carry mouse names. The read ends 4 residues early relative to the CDR3; the germline J gene fills the gap. Distinct nucleotide sequences in the sample also encode this CDR3. This chain connects TRBV1 to TRBJ1-2; 7 nucleotides line up with TRBD1. J gave up 0 bases and V 0 bases, and 1 base lay outside the gene matches. Germline V CDR1 and CDR2: NSQYPW, LRSPGD (reference sequence). The CDR3 sequence is 15 residues long. The part of the CDR3 DNA that was read is TGCACCTGCAGTGCAGATGGACAGGCAAACTCC. Translation: CTCSADGQANS. In full, the CDR3 is CTCSADGQANSDYTF.

As for this clone: The genes are named according to mouse. The read ends 4 residues before the CDR3 terminus; that terminus is restored from the germline J gene. The chain employs TRBV1 and TRBJ2-7; D not certain. This CDR3 comprises 13 residues. Germline lookup yields CDR1 NSQYPW and CDR2 LRSPGD (reference sequence). Incomplete CDR3 DNA: TGCACCTGCAGTGCAGATTACAATTAT. Translated, it gives CTCSADYNY. In full, the CDR3 reads CTCSADYNYEQYF.

In the case of this clone: Gene and germline names: mouse. The read finishes 3 residues shy of the CDR3 end, and the germline J gene is used to complete it. The chain has TRBV31 and TRBJ1-6; 12 nucleotides line up with TRBD1. TRBJ1-6 is sorted into the ORF group, with uncertain function. The CDR3 runs to 17 residues. Germline V CDR1 and CDR2: GKSSPN, SITVG. V gave up 3 bases and J gave up 4 bases; unmatched junction bases: 7. Incomplete CDR3 DNA: TGTGCCTGGAGCCCCGGGACAGGGGGCGGGTATAATTCGCCC. It is translated as CAWSPGTGGGYNSP. The complete CDR3 protein is CAWSPGTGGGYNSPLYF.

This clone was observed a few times. All gene names here are mouse names. With the read ending 4 residues before the CDR3 end, the germline J gene is used to fill in that end. J is TRBJ2-7 and V is TRBV13-3; 11 bases are shared with TRBD2. The CDR3 length is 13 residues. CDR1 is NNHDY, CDR2 SYVADS, per germline. CDR3 DNA, as far as it was read: TGTGCCAGCAGGCGGGACTGGGGGTAT. Protein sequence: CASRRDWGY. From start to end, the CDR3 is CASRRDWGYEQYF.

This clone has only a few counts. The gene names given are mouse names. The read terminates 4 residues before the CDR3 end, so the remaining end is supplied by the germline J gene. V usage is TRBV5 and J usage is TRBJ2-5; 10 bases are a match to TRBD2. The V segment lost 2 bases and the J segment 2 bases; nucleotides outside the gene matches: 4. The CDR3 covers 16 residues. CDR1 and CDR2 from the germline V gene are LGHNA and YNLKQL (reference sequence). The CDR3 bases that were read are TGTGCCAGCAGCCAACTGGGGGGGCGCGGCCAAGAC. Amino acids: CASSQLGGRGQD. The full CDR3 protein reads CASSQLGGRGQDTQYF.

Concerning this clone: Gene names are the mouse ones. The read gets to within 4 residues of the CDR3 end, and the germline J gene fills in the rest. The V gene is TRBV13-1, the J gene TRBJ1-1; 8 positions match TRBD1. J was trimmed by 3 bases and V by 3 bases; bases with no gene match: 4. The length of the CDR3 is 14 residues. The germline V gene has CDR1 NSHNY and CDR2 SYGAGN. The CDR3: CASSADRGDTEVFF. The CDR3 DNA, read in part, is TGTGCCAGCAGTGCTGACAGGGGAGACACA.

This clone was picked up a small number of times. The genes are named according to mouse. The sequence runs out 4 residues before the end of the CDR3; the remainder is reconstructed from the germline J gene. The J gene is TRBJ2-5, the V gene TRBV13-2; TRBD1 aligns across 9 bases. This CDR3 has 14 amino acids. The V gene end was trimmed by 4 bases and the J gene end by 2 bases; junction bases not matched to a gene: 2. Per the germline V gene, CDR1 is NNHNN and CDR2 is SYGAGS (reference sequence). The CDR3 DNA, read in part, is TGTGCCAGCGGTCGACAGGGGGGCCAAGAC. Residues: CASGRQGGQD. The entire CDR3 sequence reads CASGRQGGQDTQYF.

This clone was counted between two and nine times. The gene names here belong to mouse. The read gets to within 4 residues of the CDR3 end, and the germline J gene fills in the rest. Different DNA sequences within this sample yield the same CDR3. The chain links TRBV19 to TRBJ2-5, with TRBD1 matching over 7 bases. Germline CDR1 and CDR2: FNHDT and SITEND (reference sequence). This CDR3 is built from 12 residues. CDR3 region: CASSTGEDTQYF. The CDR3 bases that were read are TGTGCCAGCAGCACAGGGGAAGAC.

Turning to this clone: Mouse gene names apply. CDR3 DNA, as far as it was read: TGCACCTGCAGTGCAGATGCCAGGGGGCCGGTCATTGCT. This sequence encodes CTCSADARGPVIA. In full, the CDR3 reads CTCSADARGPVIAEQFF. V gene TRBV1 combines with J gene TRBJ2-1, with 8 bases identical to TRBD1. The missing CDR3 end, 4 residues past where the read stops, is filled in from the germline J gene. Germline lookup yields CDR1 NSQYPW and CDR2 LRSPGD (reference sequence). Trimming cost V 0 bases and J 6 bases; bases outside gene matches: 10. The CDR3 consists of 17 residues.

On this clone itself: The gene names here belong to mouse. The CDR3 end lies 4 residues beyond the end of the read and is filled in from the germline J gene. The chain combines TRBV31 with TRBJ2-7; D gene ambiguous. This CDR3 has 13 residues. Deletions cut 0 bases from V and 0 bases from J, with 6 bases between. Germline CDR1 GKSSPN, CDR2 SITVG. CDR3 protein: CAWSLWYSYEQYF. The part of the CDR3 DNA that was read is TGTGCCTGGAGTCTTTGGTACTCCTAT. Filled out from reference TRBV31 and TRBJ2-7, the complete variable domain reads AQTIHQWPVAEIKAVGSPLSLGCTIKGKSSPNLYWYWQATGGTLQQLFYSITVGQVESVVQLNLSASRPKDDQFILSTEKLLLSHSGFYLCAWSLWYSYEQYFGPGTRLTVL.

To note about this clone: Gene names follow the mouse nomenclature. The sequenced fragment ends 4 residues before the CDR3 boundary, so the rest is inferred from the germline J gene. The sample carries other DNA sequences with the same CDR3. J is TRBJ2-4 and V is TRBV1; 7 nucleotides align to TRBD1. The germline V gene encodes CDR1 NSQYPW and CDR2 LRSPGD (reference sequence). There are 15 residues in the CDR3. After removal of 3 bases from V and 0 bases from J, the junction contained 3 bases not matched to a gene. The CDR3 spells CTCSAPTGSQNTLYF. The CDR3 bases that were read are TGCACCTGCAGTGCCCCGACAGGGAGTCAAAAC.

Points on this clone: Mouse names are used for the genes. Read data end 4 residues before the CDR3 end; the end is taken from the germline J gene. In the same sample, other DNA sequences code for this CDR3. V is TRBV5 and J is TRBJ2-5; 12 positions agree with TRBD2. Looked up from germline, CDR1 is LGHNA and CDR2 is YNLKQL (reference sequence). The CDR3 extends over 15 amino acids. CDR3 amino acids: CASSPGLGGGDTQYF. CDR3 bases read: TGTGCCAGCAGCCCGGGACTGGGGGGTGGTGAC.

This clone came up a few times. Germline and genes: mouse. Coverage ceases 4 residues before the CDR3 finishes, and the germline J gene fills in the end. The chain combines TRBV19 with TRBJ2-4; D unclear. This CDR3 is built from 14 residues. CDR1 and CDR2 from the germline V gene are FNHDT and SITEND (reference sequence). The V end lost 2 bases, the J end lost 0 bases, and 7 bases lay between the germline ends. The sequenced part of the CDR3 DNA is TGTGCCAGCAGTATTTCTGGTAGTCAAAAC. Amino acid sequence: CASSISGSQN. The whole CDR3 protein is CASSISGSQNTLYF. Looking up the rest from reference TRBV19 and TRBJ2-4 gives the full variable domain: GGIITQTPKFLIGQEGQKLTLKCQQNFNHDTMYWYRQDSGKGLRLIYYSITENDLQKGDLSEGYDASREKKSSFSLTVTSAQKNEMAVFLCASSISGSQNTLYFGAGTRLSVL.

This clone was counted a few times. Here the gene names and germline are mouse. The read ends 4 residues early relative to the CDR3; the germline J gene fills the gap. The V gene is TRBV5, the J gene TRBJ2-1; 7 bases map to TRBD2. Germline V lookup: CDR1 LGHNA, CDR2 YNLKQL (reference sequence). CDR3 length equals 16 residues. J gave up 1 base and V 0 bases, and 3 bases lay outside the gene matches. CDR3 bases read: TGTGCCAGCAGCCAAGAGCTGGGGGAGAACTATGCT. Its protein product is CASSQELGENYA. The CDR3, in full, reads CASSQELGENYAEQFF.

There are a few counts of this clone. Genes here carry mouse names. The missing CDR3 end, 4 residues past where the read stops, is filled in from the germline J gene. This specimen includes other DNA sequences encoding the same CDR3. The chain uses TRBV13-2 and TRBJ2-2; no clear D gene. Between the trimmed V and J ends, which lost 0 bases and 3 bases, there was a span of 6 bases. Per germline, CDR1 NNHNN and CDR2 SYGAGS (reference sequence). The CDR3 runs 14 residues. The sequenced part of the CDR3 DNA is TGTGCCAGCGGTGATGTTAGGGACACCGGG. Residues: CASGDVRDTG. The entire CDR3 reads CASGDVRDTGQLYF.

A word on this clone: Each gene name is a mouse one. The CDR3 end lies 4 residues beyond the end of the read and is filled in from the germline J gene. This CDR3 is also generated by other DNA sequences in the sample. The chain uses TRBV5 and TRBJ2-1, with D maybe TRBD1 (6 bases). The CDR3 covers 14 residues. Germline V lookup: CDR1 LGHNA, CDR2 YNLKQL (reference sequence). V lost 4 bases, J lost 3 bases, and 10 bases lay in between. The chain's CDR3 is CASSPGQLYAEQFF. CDR3 DNA (partial): TGTGCCAGCAGCCCAGGACAGCTCTATGCT.